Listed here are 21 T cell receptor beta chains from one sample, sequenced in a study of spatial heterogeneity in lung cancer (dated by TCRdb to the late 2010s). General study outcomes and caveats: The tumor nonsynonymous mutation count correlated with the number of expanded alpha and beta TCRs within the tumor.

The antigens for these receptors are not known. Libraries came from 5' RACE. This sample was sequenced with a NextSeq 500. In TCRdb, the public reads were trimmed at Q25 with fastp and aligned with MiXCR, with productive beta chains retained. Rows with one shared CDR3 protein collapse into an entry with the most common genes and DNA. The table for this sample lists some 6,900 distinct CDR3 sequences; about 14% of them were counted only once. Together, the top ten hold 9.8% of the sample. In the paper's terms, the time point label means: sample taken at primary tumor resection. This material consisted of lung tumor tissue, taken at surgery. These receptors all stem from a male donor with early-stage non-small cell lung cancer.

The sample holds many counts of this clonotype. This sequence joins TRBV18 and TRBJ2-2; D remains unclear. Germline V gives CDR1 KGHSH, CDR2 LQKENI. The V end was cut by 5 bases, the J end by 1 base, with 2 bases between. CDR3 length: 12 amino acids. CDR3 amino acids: CASSENTGELFF. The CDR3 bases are TGTGCCAGCTCAGAGAACACCGGGGAGCTGTTTTTT.

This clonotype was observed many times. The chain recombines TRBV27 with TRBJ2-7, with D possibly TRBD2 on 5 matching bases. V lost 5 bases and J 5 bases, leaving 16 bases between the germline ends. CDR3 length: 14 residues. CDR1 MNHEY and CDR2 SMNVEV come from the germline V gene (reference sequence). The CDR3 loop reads CASSAWTYRDEQYF. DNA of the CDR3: TGTGCCAGCAGTGCTTGGACTTATCGGGACGAGCAGTACTTC.

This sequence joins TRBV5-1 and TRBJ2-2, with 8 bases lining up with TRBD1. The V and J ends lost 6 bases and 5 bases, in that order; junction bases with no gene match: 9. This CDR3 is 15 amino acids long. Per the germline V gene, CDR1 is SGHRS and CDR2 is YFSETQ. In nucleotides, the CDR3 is TGCGCCAGCAAGGTATTTAGGACAGGGACCGGGGAGCTGTTTTTT. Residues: CASKVFRTGTGELFF.

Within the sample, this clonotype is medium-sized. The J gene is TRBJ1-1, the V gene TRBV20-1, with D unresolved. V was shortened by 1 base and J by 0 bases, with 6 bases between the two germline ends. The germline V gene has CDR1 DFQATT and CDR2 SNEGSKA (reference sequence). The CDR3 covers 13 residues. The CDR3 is CSARGRLNTEAFF. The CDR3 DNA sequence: TGCAGTGCTAGAGGTAGACTGAACACTGAAGCTTTCTTT.

The CDR3 DNA is TGTGCCAGCAGCCTGCGGGACTTCCGATACAATGAGCAGTTCTTC. Residues: CASSLRDFRYNEQFF. The rearrangement links TRBV7-9 to TRBJ2-1, with TRBD2 as a possible D gene (6 bases). The CDR3 spans 15 residues. Germline loops: CDR1 SEHNR, CDR2 FQNEAQ (reference sequence). V was pared by 5 bases and J by 4 bases, with 15 bases between.

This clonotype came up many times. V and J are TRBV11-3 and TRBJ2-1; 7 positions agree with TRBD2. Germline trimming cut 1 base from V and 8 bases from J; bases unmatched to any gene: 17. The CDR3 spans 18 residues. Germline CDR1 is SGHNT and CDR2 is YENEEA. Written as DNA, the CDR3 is TGTGCCAGCAGCTTAGTTATTAGCGGGCGTTTGGGAAAGGATGAGCAGTTCTTC. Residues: CASSLVISGRLGKDEQFF.

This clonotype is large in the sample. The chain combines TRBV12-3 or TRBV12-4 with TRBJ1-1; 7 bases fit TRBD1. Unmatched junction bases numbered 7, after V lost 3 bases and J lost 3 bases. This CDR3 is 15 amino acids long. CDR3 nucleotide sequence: TGTGCCAGCAGTTTGGGAGGGGGCGCATACACTGAAGCTTTCTTT. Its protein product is CASSLGGGAYTEAFF.

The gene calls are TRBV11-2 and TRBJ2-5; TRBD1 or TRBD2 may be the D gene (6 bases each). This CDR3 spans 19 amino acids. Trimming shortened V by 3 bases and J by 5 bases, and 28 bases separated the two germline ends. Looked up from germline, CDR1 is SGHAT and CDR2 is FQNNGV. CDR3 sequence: CASSFSGASPRVGRETQYF. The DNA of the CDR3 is TGTGCCAGCAGCTTCTCGGGGGCATCCCCAAGGGTAGGCCGGGAGACCCAGTACTTC.

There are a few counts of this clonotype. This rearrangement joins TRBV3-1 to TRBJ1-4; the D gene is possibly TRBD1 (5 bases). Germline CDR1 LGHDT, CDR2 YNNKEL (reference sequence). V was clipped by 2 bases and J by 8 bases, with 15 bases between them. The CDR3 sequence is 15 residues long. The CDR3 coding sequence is TGTGCCAGCAGCCAAAATACAGGTGGAAGGGAAAAACTGTTTTTT. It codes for CASSQNTGGREKLFF.

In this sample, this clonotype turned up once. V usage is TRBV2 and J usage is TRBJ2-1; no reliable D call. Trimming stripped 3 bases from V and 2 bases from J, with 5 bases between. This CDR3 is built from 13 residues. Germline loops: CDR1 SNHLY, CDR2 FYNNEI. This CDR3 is CASSDLTYNEQFF. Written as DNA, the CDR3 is TGTGCCAGCAGTGATTTAACCTACAATGAGCAGTTCTTC.

The DNA of the CDR3 is TGCAGTGCTAGAGATCTAGCGGCGAGAAACAATGAGCAGTTCTTC. Protein sequence: CSARDLAARNNEQFF. The chain is built from TRBV20-1 and TRBJ2-1; 7 nucleotides agree with TRBD2. V dropped 0 bases and J dropped 5; count of bases not matched to a gene: 7. The CDR3 has 15 amino acids. Germline CDR1 reads DFQATT; CDR2 reads SNEGSKA (reference sequence).

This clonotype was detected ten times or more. CDR3 residues: CASSLSGPANQPQHF. The DNA of the CDR3 is TGTGCCAGCAGTTTGAGTGGGCCAGCCAATCAGCCCCAGCATTTT. The genes are TRBV12-3 or TRBV12-4 and TRBJ1-5; D is uncertain. The CDR3 extends over 15 amino acids. The germline V and J ends were trimmed by 3 bases and 3 bases, with 12 bases remaining between them.

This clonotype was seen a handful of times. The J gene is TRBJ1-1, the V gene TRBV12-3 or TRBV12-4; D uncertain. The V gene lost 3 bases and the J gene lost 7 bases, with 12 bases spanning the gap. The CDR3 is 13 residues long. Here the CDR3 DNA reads TGTGCCAGCAGTTTTATGAGGGAGAATGAAGCTTTCTTT. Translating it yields CASSFMRENEAFF.

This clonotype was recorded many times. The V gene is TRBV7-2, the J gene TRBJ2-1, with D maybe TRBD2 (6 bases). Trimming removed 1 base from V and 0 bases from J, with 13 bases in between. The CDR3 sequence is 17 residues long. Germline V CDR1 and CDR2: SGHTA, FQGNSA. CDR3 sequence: CASSLGRASASYNEQFF. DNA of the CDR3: TGTGCCAGCAGCTTAGGTAGGGCTAGCGCCTCCTACAATGAGCAGTTCTTC.

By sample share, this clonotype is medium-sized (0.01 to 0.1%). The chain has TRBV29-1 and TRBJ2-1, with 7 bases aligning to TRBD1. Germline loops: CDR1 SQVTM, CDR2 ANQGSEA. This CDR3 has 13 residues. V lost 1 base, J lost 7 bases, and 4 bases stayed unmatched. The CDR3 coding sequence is TGCAGCGTTGAAGGGGACAGTACTAATGAGCAGTTCTTC. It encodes CSVEGDSTNEQFF.

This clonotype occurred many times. CDR3 residues: CASSQERGYSYEQYF. The CDR3 region has the DNA TGTGCCAGCAGCCAAGAACGGGGGTACTCCTACGAGCAGTACTTC. The J gene is TRBJ2-7, the V gene TRBV14; tentatively, D is TRBD2 (6 bases). The CDR3 is 15 residues long. CDR1 SGHDN and CDR2 FVKESK come from the germline V gene. The V and J ends lost 0 bases and 0 bases respectively, with 9 bases between them.

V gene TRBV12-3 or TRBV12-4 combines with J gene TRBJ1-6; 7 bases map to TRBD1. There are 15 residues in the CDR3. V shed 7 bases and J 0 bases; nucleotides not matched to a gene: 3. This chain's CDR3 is CASTQGSSYNSPLHF. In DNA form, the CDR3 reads TGTGCCAGCACACAGGGGAGCTCCTATAATTCACCCCTCCACTTT.

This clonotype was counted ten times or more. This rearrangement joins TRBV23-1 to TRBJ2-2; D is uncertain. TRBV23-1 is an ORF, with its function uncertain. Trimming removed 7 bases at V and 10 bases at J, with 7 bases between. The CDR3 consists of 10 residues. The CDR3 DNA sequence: TGCGCCAGCAACCGGACGGAGCTGTTTTTT. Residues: CASNRTELFF.

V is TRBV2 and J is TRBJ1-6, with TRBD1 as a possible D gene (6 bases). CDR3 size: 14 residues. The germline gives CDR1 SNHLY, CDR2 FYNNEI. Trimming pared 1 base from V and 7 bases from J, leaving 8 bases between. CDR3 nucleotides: TGTGCCAGCAGTGAAGGCCAGGGGAATTCACCCCTCCACTTT. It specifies CASSEGQGNSPLHF.

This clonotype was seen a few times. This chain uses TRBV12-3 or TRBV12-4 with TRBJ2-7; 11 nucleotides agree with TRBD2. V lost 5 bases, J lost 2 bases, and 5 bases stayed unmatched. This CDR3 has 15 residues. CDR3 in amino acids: CASSIGTSGTYEQYF. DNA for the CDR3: TGTGCCAGCAGTATCGGGACTAGCGGCACCTACGAGCAGTACTTC.

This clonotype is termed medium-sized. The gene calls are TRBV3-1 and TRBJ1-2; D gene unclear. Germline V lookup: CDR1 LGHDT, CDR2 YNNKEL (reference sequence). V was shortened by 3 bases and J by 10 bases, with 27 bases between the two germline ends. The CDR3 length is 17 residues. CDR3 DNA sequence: TGTGCCAGCAGCCATCTGGCCGCAAGGCAAAGTAGAATCGACTACACCTTC. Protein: CASSHLAARQSRIDYTF.